The clone carrying this T cell receptor (beta chain) appeared a few times. What it recognizes is unknown. The record originates from a study of blood T cells in healthy people across ages. Collection of roughly 10 milliliters of peripheral blood was performed for each donor. The study's findings and limits: No one knew whether donors had CMV, which possibly confounded expanded clonotype changes. Estimated diversity that came from one million T cells was considered an underestimate.

The CDR3 is 15 residues long. V lost 6 bases, J lost 3 bases, and 18 bases lay in between. Germline V gives CDR1 DFQATT, CDR2 SNEGSKA (reference sequence). A second PCR of 7 to 11 cycles used a sample-barcoded 5' primer and a J-beta primer mix. Each cDNA molecule carried a tag from a template-switch adaptor that contained 12 random nucleotides. TCRdb re-called the 5' RACE reads with MiXCR, one entry per CDR3 protein. Of fewer than 2,000,000 distinct CDR3 sequences in the sample, around 35% are singletons; the top ten hold 11%. Sequenced input: blood. The receptor comes from a woman aged 25 to 39 in good health. The rearrangement joins TRBV20-1 to TRBJ2-1; a possible D gene is TRBD2 (7 bases). The CDR3 DNA reads TGCAGTGCCCATGGGGGGGGGCCTCTCTACAATGAGCAGTTCTTC. Its protein product is CSAHGGGPLYNEQFF.